The 18 T cell receptor beta chains reported below all come from one sample, sequenced in a study of beta chain features in type 1 diabetes. Expressed TCRB transcripts were sequenced because the isolated RNA had all been reverse transcribed beforehand. The protocol was immunoSEQ multiplex PCR, while the TCRdb copy is restricted to in-frame clones and leaves out a portion. Of roughly 170,000 clones detected, 10% to 15% appear once; the ten largest clones hold 0.62%. The sequenced sample was central memory CD4+ T cells from blood. All receptors derive from a woman aged 18-30 years in good health.

The V and J genes are TRBV10-2 and TRBJ2-7; D not resolved. Trimming took 0 bases from V and 3 from J, leaving 9 bases between them. The length of the CDR3 is 14 residues. Germline V gene lookup returns CDR1 WSHSY and CDR2 SAAADI. CDR3 protein: CASSESMASYEQYF. CDR3 bases: TGCGCCAGCAGTGAGTCGATGGCCAGCTACGAGCAGTACTTC.

The V and J genes are TRBV7-9 and TRBJ2-1, with 9 bases that match TRBD2. This CDR3 comprises 13 residues. The germline gives CDR1 SEHNR, CDR2 FQNEAQ (reference sequence). V shed 10 bases, J shed 7 bases, and the junction held 8 bases outside the gene matches. The CDR3 DNA follows: TGTGCCACCCAGCGGGAGGTCTGGAATGAGCAGTTCTTC. Its translation is CATQREVWNEQFF.

This clone appeared a few times. The V call is TRBV7-9, the J call TRBJ2-3; no definite D call. V lost 5 bases and J 2 bases, leaving 26 bases between the germline ends. The germline gives CDR1 SEHNR, CDR2 FQNEAQ (reference sequence). This CDR3 has 19 residues. CDR3 sequence reads: CASSNSHLGSSENTDTQYF. The CDR3 DNA follows: TGTGCCAGCAGCAATAGCCACCTAGGCAGTTCAGAGAACACAGATACGCAGTATTTT.

This clone was seen a handful of times. The V gene is TRBV2, the J gene TRBJ2-2, with 7 bases that match TRBD1. The CDR3 has 15 residues. CDR1 and CDR2 from the germline V gene are SNHLY and FYNNEI. V was clipped by 6 bases and J by 0 bases; unmatched bases: 4. The CDR3 protein is CASRRQGANTGELFF. As DNA, the CDR3 is TGTGCCAGCAGGCGACAGGGAGCGAACACCGGGGAGCTGTTTTTT.

This CDR3 reads CASSSDGGTGGLETQYF. Written as DNA, the CDR3 is TGTGCCAGCAGCTCAGACGGCGGGACAGGGGGCCTAGAGACCCAGTACTTC. The chain links TRBV5-6 to TRBJ2-5, with 12 positions matching TRBD1. Germline assignment: CDR1 SGHDT and CDR2 YYEEEE. The CDR3 extends over 17 amino acids. With V trimmed by 3 bases and J by 4 bases, 10 bases remained unmatched.

The V gene is TRBV7-2, the J gene TRBJ2-2; 12 bases agree with TRBD2. With V trimmed by 5 bases and J by 7 bases, 11 bases remained unmatched. Per germline, CDR1 SGHTA and CDR2 FQGNSA. CDR3 length: 17 residues. The DNA of the CDR3 is TGTGCCAGCAGCCAAGACCCACTAGCGGGAGGCGGCGGGGAGCTGTTTTTT. It yields the protein CASSQDPLAGGGGELFF.

The chain carries TRBV19 and TRBJ1-1; D might be TRBD1 (5 bases). Germline lookup yields CDR1 LNHDA and CDR2 SQIVND (reference sequence). The CDR3 has 14 residues. Trimming cost V 1 base and J 6 bases, with 12 bases left between them. CDR3 sequence reads: CASSIVRGTAEAFF. The CDR3 DNA reads as TGTGCCAGTAGTATAGTCCGCGGGACGGCTGAAGCTTTCTTT.

The rearrangement joins TRBV7-2 to TRBJ2-1, with 13 bases that match TRBD2. The trim removed 5 bases at V and 12 bases at J, leaving 7 bases unmatched. CDR1 SGHTA and CDR2 FQGNSA come from the germline V gene. This CDR3 is 14 amino acids long. CDR3: CASSRGLAGYGQFF. CDR3 bases: TGTGCCAGCAGCCGGGGACTAGCGGGATACGGGCAGTTCTTC.

The rearrangement uses TRBV19 and TRBJ2-5; a weak D match, TRBD1 (5 bases). V gave up 5 bases and J gave up 7 bases, with 17 bases separating them. The CDR3 runs 14 residues. CDR1 is LNHDA, CDR2 SQIVND, per germline (reference sequence). The CDR3 here is CASSPWPREGTQYF. The CDR3 coding sequence is TGTGCCAGTAGTCCCTGGCCCAGGGAAGGGACCCAGTACTTC.

The chain is built from TRBV18 and TRBJ2-7, with 7 nucleotides matching TRBD2. CDR1 is KGHSH and CDR2 is LQKENI in the germline V gene. CDR3 length equals 15 residues. V shed 3 bases, J shed 2 bases, and the junction held 7 bases outside the gene matches. CDR3 sequence (DNA): TGTGCCAGCTCACCTCTGGGGGGGTCGACCTACGAGCAGTACTTC. This encodes CASSPLGGSTYEQYF. Using reference TRBV18 and TRBJ2-7 for the parts outside the CDR3, the full variable domain is NAGVMQNPRHLVRRRGQEARLRCSPMKGHSHVYWYRQLPEEGLKFMVYLQKENIIDESGMPKERFSAEFPKEGPSILRIQQVVRGDSAAYFCASSPLGGSTYEQYFGPGTRLTVT.

The chain uses TRBV28 and TRBJ1-2, with D possibly being TRBD1 (5 bases). Between the trimmed V and J ends, which lost 6 bases and 4 bases, there was a span of 9 bases. The CDR3 spans 12 residues. CDR1 is MDHEN, CDR2 SYDVKM, per germline. The CDR3: CASRDNAYGYTF. The CDR3 DNA follows: TGTGCCAGCAGGGACAATGCCTATGGCTACACCTTC.

The rearrangement links TRBV29-1 to TRBJ2-1; D call uncertain. The CDR3 contains 16 residues. Germline-derived CDR1 and CDR2 are SQVTM and ANQGSEA. The ends were cut back, 4 bases at V and 3 bases at J, with 19 bases in the middle. The CDR3 DNA follows: TGCAGCGTTGGCCCCTTGTCTCCGCCAGACTACAATGAGCAGTTCTTC. This codes for CSVGPLSPPDYNEQFF.

The chain joins TRBV28 to TRBJ2-1; 13 nucleotides line up with TRBD2. V lost 6 bases and J lost 6; bases outside the gene matches: 2. Germline CDR1 and CDR2: MDHEN and SYDVKM. The CDR3 covers 14 residues. The CDR3 DNA sequence: TGTGCCAGCAGGACTAGCGGGAGGACCAATGAGCAGTTCTTC. The encoded protein is CASRTSGRTNEQFF.

The V and J genes are TRBV30 and TRBJ2-1; no clear D gene. Germline V gene data show CDR1 as GTSNPN and CDR2 as SVGIG (reference sequence). Deletions cut 3 bases from V and 4 bases from J, with 13 bases between. This CDR3 spans 14 amino acids. As DNA, the CDR3 is TGTGCCTGGAGCGCCCTAACGGTTTACAATGAGCAGTTCTTC. It is translated as CAWSALTVYNEQFF.

V and J are TRBV29-1 and TRBJ2-7, with TRBD1 matching 10 bases. Unmatched junction bases numbered 2, after V lost 2 bases and J lost 1 base. The CDR3 sequence is 14 residues long. The V gene's germline CDR1 is SQVTM and CDR2 ANQGSEA. The CDR3 DNA is TGCAGCGTTGAACCGGGACAGGGGTCCTACGAGCAGTACTTC. It is translated as CSVEPGQGSYEQYF.

This chain connects TRBV6-6 to TRBJ2-7, with 8 bases fitting TRBD1. The germline CDR1 and CDR2 sequences are MNHNY and SVGAGI (reference sequence). CDR3 length: 16 amino acids. V was clipped by 2 bases and J by 4 bases; unmatched bases: 10. CDR3: CASSYSKDRVKYEQYF. The CDR3 coding sequence is TGTGCCAGCAGTTACAGTAAGGACAGGGTGAAGTACGAGCAGTACTTC.

A few counts support this clone. The gene calls are TRBV4-1 and TRBJ2-1; 8 bases match TRBD2. Trimming at V came to 2 bases and at J to 8 bases, leaving 11 bases not matched to a gene. Germline V gives CDR1 MGHRA, CDR2 YSYEKL. The CDR3 totals 16 residues. The CDR3 here is CASSQYGLAPPHEQFF. DNA of the CDR3: TGCGCCAGCAGCCAATACGGACTAGCCCCACCACATGAGCAGTTCTTC.

This chain joins TRBV4-3 and TRBJ2-5; 10 nucleotides match TRBD2. The J call is doubtful: the DNA matches TRBJ2-7 better. Germline CDR1 LGHNA, CDR2 YSLEER. The CDR3 consists of 13 residues. CDR3 sequence (DNA): TGCGCCAGCAGCCGGACTAGCGGCTACGAGCAGTACTTC. This sequence encodes CASSRTSGYEQYF.